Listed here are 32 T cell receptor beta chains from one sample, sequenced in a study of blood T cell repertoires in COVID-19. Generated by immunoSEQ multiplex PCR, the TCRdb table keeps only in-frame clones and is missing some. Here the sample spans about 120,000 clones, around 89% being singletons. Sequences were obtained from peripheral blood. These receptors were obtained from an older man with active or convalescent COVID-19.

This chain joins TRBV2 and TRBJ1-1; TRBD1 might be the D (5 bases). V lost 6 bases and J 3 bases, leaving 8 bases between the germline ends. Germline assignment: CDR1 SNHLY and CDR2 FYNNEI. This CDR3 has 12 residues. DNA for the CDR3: TGTGCCAGCAGAGGGGATCACACTGAAGCTTTCTTT. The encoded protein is CASRGDHTEAFF.

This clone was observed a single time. CDR3 in DNA: TGTGCCAGCAGTTTCTCGACAGGGGGTAGCAATCAGCCCCAGCATTTT. This gives the protein CASSFSTGGSNQPQHF. V gene TRBV6-6 combines with J gene TRBJ1-5; 9 bases are a match to TRBD1. The CDR3 extends over 16 amino acids. The ends lost 4 bases at V and 0 bases at J; junction bases unmatched: 4. The germline CDR1 and CDR2 sequences are MNHNY and SVGAGI (reference sequence).

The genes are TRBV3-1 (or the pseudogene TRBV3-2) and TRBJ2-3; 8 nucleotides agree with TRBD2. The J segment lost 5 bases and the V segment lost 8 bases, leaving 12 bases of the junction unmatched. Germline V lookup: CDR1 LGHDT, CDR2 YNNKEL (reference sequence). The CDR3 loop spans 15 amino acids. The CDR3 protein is CASGNPGLVRDTQYF. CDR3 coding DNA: TGTGCCAGCGGAAACCCGGGACTAGTCCGAGATACGCAGTATTTT.

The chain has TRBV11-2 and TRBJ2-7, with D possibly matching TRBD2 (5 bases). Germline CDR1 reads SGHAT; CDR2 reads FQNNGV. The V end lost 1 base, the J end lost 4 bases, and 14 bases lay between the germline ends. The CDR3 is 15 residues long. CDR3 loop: CASSLASPQLYEQYF. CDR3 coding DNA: TGTGCCAGCAGCTTAGCTAGCCCCCAACTATACGAGCAGTACTTC. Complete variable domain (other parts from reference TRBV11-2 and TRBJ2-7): EAGVAQSPRYKIIEKRQSVAFWCNPISGHATLYWYQQILGQGPKLLIQFQNNGVVDDSQLPKDRFSAERLKGVDSTLKIQPAKLEDSAVYLCASSLASPQLYEQYFGPGTRLTVT.

The CDR3 nucleotides are TGTGCCAGTAGTAAGGGACTCGAAAACACTGAAGCTTTCTTT. Its protein is CASSKGLENTEAFF. This chain connects TRBV19 to TRBJ1-1; D possibly corresponds to TRBD1 (5 bases). The CDR3 extends over 14 amino acids. Germline V CDR1 and CDR2: LNHDA, SQIVND (reference sequence). The V end was cut by 4 bases, the J end by 2 bases, with 11 bases between.

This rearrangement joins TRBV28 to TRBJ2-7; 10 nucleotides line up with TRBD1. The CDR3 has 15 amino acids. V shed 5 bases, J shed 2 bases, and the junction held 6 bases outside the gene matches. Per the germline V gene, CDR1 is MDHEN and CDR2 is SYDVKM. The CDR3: CASSLRDRGTYEQYF. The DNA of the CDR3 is TGTGCCAGCAGTCTCCGGGACAGGGGCACCTACGAGCAGTACTTC. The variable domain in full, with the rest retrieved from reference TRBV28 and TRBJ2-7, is DVKVTQSSRYLVKRTGEKVFLECVQDMDHENMFWYRQDPGLGLRLIYFSYDVKMKEKGDIPEGYSVSREKKERFSLILESASTNQTSMYLCASSLRDRGTYEQYFGPGTRLTVT.

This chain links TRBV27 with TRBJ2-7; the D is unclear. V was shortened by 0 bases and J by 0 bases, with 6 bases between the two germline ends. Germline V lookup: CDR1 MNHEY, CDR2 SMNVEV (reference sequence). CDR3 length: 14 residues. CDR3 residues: CASSLSPVSYEQYF. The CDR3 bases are TGTGCCAGCAGTTTATCACCAGTCTCCTACGAGCAGTACTTC.

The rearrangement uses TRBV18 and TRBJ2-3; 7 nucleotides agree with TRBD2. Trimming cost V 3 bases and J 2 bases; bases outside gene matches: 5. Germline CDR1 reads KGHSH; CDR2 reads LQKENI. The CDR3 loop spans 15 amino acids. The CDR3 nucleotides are TGTGCCAGCTCACCGGCTAGCGGCTCCACAGATACGCAGTATTTT. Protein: CASSPASGSTDTQYF.

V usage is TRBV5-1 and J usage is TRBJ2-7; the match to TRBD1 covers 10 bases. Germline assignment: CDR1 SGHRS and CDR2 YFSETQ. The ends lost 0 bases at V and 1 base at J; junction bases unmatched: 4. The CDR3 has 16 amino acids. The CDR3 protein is CASSLAPGQGSYEQYF. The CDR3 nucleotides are TGCGCCAGCAGCTTGGCCCCGGGACAGGGGTCCTACGAGCAGTACTTC.

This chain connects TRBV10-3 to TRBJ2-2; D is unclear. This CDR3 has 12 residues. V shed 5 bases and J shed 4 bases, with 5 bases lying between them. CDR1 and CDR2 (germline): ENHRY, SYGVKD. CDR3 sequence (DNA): TGTGCCATCAGTCCGCGCACCGGGGAGCTGTTTTTT. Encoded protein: CAISPRTGELFF.

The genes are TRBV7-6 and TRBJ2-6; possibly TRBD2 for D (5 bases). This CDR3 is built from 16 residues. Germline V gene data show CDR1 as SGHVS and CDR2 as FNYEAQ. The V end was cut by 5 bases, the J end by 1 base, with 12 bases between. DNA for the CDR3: TGTGCCAGCAGCCAGCGGTCGACTTCTGGGGCCAACGTCCTGACTTTC. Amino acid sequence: CASSQRSTSGANVLTF.

The CDR3 sequence: CAWNSGTSGHNEQFF. The CDR3 DNA reads as TGTGCCTGGAATTCCGGGACTAGCGGTCACAATGAGCAGTTCTTC. The chain uses TRBV30 and TRBJ2-1; 11 nucleotides line up with TRBD2. The germline V gene encodes CDR1 GTSNPN and CDR2 SVGIG (reference sequence). The CDR3 spans 15 residues. With 4 bases clipped from V and 5 bases from J, the junction kept 7 bases outside the gene matches. Full variable domain (missing parts from reference TRBV30 and TRBJ2-1): SQTIHQWPATLVQPVGSPLSLECTVEGTSNPNLYWYRQAAGRGLQLLFYSVGIGQISSEVPQNLSASRPQDRQFILSSKKLLLSDSGFYLCAWNSGTSGHNEQFFGPGTRLTVL.

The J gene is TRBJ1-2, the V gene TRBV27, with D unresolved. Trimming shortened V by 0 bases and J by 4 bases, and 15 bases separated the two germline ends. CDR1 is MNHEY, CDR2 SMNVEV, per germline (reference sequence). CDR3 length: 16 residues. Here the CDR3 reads CASSLSIGSWSYGYTF. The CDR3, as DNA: TGTGCCAGCAGTTTATCGATAGGGAGTTGGTCCTATGGCTACACCTTC.

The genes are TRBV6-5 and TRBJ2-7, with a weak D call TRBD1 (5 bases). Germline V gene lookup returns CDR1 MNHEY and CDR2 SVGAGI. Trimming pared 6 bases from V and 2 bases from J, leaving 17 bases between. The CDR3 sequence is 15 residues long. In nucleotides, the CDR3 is TGTGCCAGCAGACTCAATAGGGGTACGACCTACGAGCAGTACTTC. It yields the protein CASRLNRGTTYEQYF.

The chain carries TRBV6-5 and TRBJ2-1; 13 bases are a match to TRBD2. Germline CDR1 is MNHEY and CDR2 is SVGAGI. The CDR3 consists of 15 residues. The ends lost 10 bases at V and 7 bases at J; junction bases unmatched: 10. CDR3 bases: TGTGCCATCTCCCCCACTAGCGGGAGGGGGAATGAGCAGTTCTTC. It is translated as CAISPTSGRGNEQFF.

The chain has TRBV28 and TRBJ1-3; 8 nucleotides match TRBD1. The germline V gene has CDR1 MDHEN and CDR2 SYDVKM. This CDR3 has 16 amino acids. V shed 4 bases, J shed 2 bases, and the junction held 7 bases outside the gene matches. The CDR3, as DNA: TGTGCCAGCAGTTATCGGACAGGGCCTACTGGAAACACCATATATTTT. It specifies CASSYRTGPTGNTIYF.

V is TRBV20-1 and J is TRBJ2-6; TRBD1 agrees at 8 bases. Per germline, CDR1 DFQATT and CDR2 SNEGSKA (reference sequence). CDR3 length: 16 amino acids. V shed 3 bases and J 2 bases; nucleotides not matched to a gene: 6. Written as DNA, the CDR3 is TGCAGTGCTAGTCAGGGGGCCTTGGCTGGGGCCAACGTCCTGACTTTC. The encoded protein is CSASQGALAGANVLTF.

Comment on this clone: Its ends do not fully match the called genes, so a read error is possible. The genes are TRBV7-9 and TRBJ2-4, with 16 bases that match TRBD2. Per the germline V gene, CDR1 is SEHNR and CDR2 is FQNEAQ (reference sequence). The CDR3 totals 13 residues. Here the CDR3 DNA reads TGTGCCAGCAGCTCGGGACTAGCGGGAGGGCCCCACTTC. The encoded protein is CASSSGLAGGPHF.

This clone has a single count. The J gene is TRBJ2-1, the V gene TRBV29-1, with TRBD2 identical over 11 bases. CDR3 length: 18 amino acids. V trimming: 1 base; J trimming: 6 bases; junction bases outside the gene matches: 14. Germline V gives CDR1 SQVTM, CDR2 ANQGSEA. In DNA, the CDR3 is TGCAGCGTTGAAGGTCAGGTAAGGGGACTAGCGGACCTCAATGAGCAGTTCTTC. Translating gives CSVEGQVRGLADLNEQFF.

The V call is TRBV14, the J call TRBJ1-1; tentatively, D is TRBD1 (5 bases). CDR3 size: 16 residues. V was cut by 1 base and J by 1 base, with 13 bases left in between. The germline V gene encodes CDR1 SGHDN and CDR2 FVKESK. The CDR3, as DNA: TGTGCCAGCAGCCAAGTTCGGAACAGGCCGAACACTGAAGCTTTCTTT. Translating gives CASSQVRNRPNTEAFF.

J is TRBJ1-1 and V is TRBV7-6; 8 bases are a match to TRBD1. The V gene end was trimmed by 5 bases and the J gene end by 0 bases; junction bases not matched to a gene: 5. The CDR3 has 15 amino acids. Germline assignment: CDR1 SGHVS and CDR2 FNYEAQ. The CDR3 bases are TGTGCCAGCAGCACTCGACAGGGGATGAACACTGAAGCTTTCTTT. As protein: CASSTRQGMNTEAFF.

CDR3 protein: CASSLGGQSEAWGTGELFF. DNA for the CDR3: TGTGCCAGCAGCTTAGGAGGGCAGTCGGAGGCTTGGGGCACCGGGGAGCTGTTTTTT. This rearrangement joins TRBV7-6 to TRBJ2-2, with D possibly matching TRBD2 (5 bases). The CDR3 is 19 residues long. Germline V gene sequence: CDR1 SGHVS, CDR2 FNYEAQ. Trimming removed 1 base from V and 4 bases from J, with 22 bases in between.

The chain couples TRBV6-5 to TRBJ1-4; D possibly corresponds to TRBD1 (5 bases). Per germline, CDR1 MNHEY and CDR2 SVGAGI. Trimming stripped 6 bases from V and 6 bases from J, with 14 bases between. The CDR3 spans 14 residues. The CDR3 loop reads CASRTLVGDEKLFF. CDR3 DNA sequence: TGTGCCAGCAGAACTCTCGTAGGGGATGAAAAACTGTTTTTT.

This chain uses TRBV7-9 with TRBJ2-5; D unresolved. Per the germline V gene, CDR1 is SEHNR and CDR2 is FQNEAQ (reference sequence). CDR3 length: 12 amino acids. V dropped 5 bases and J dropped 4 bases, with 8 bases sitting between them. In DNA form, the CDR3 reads TGTGCCAGCAGCCCCAGTGGAGAGACCCAGTACTTC. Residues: CASSPSGETQYF.

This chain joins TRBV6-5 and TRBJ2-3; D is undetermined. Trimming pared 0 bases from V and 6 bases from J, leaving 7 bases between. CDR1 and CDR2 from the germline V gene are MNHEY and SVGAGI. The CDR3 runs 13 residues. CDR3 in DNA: TGTGCCAGCAGTTACTCCAGGTGGGATACGCAGTATTTT. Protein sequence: CASSYSRWDTQYF.

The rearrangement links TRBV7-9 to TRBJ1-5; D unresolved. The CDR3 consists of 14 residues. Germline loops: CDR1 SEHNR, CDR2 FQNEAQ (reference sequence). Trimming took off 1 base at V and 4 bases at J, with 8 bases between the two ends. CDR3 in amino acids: CASSLGGGNQPQHF. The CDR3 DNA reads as TGTGCCAGCAGCTTAGGTGGCGGAAATCAGCCCCAGCATTTT.

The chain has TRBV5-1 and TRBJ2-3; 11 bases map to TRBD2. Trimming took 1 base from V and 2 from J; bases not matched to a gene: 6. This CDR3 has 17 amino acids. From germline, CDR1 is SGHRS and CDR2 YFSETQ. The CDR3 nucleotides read TGCGCCAGCAGCTTGACAACTAGCGGGGGTCCCACAGATACGCAGTATTTT. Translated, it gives CASSLTTSGGPTDTQYF.

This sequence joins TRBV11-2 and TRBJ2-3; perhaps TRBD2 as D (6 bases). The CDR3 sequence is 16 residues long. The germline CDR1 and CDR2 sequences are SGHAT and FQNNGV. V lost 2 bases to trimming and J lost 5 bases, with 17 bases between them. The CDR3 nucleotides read TGTGCCAGCAGCTTAAATCGGGCGGGAAGTGGAGATACGCAGTATTTT. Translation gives CASSLNRAGSGDTQYF.

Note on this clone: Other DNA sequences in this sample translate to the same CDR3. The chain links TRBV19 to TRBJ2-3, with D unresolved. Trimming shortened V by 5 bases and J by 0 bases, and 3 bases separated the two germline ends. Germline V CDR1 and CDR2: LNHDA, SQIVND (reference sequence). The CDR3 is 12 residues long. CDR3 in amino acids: CASSLSTDTQYF. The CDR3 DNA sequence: TGTGCCAGTAGTCTCAGCACAGATACGCAGTATTTT. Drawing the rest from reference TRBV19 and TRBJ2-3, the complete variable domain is DGGITQSPKYLFRKEGQNVTLSCEQNLNHDAMYWYRQDPGQGLRLIYYSQIVNDFQKGDIAEGYSVSREKKESFPLTVTSAQKNPTAFYLCASSLSTDTQYFGPGTRLTVL.

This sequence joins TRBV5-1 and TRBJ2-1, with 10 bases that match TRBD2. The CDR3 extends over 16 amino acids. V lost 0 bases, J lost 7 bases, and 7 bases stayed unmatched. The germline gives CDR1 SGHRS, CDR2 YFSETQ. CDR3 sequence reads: CASSLGGTSASNEQFF. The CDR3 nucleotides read TGCGCCAGCAGCTTGGGGGGGACTAGCGCGAGTAATGAGCAGTTCTTC. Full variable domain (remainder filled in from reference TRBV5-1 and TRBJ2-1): KAGVTQTPRYLIKTRGQQVTLSCSPISGHRSVSWYQQTPGQGLQFLFEYFSETQRNKGNFPGRFSGRQFSNSRSEMNVSTLELGDSALYLCASSLGGTSASNEQFFGPGTRLTVL.

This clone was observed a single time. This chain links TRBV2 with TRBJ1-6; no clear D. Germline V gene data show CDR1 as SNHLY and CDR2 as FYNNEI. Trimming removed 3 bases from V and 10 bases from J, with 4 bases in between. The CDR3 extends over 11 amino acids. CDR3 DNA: TGTGCCAGCAGTGACCGGTCACCCCTCCACTTT. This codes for CASSDRSPLHF.

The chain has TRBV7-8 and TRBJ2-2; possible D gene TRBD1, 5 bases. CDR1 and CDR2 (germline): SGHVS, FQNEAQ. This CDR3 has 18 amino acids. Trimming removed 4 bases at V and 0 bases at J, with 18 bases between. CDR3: CASSSPLGAGPNTGELFF. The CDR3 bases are TGTGCCAGCAGCTCCCCCTTAGGGGCAGGGCCGAACACCGGGGAGCTGTTTTTT.